This TCR beta chain was recovered during a study of blood T cell repertoires in COVID-19. Study-wide context: Researchers got acute and convalescent COVID-19 samples from the United States, Italy and Spain. T cells, B-cell-depleted T cells, or PBMCs provided the cDNA or gDNA that served as material.

Source study methods: Nucleated cell counts were estimated from reference gene primer amplification. Profiled with immunoSEQ multiplex PCR; TCRdb holds only in-frame clones, not every one. V, J and clone size are those of that table, while D and trimming were read from the DNA. Here the sample spans roughly 130,000 clones, almost 85% being singletons. Germline CDR1 reads SGDLS; CDR2 reads YYNGEE. This CDR3 has 17 residues. Trimming removed 4 bases at V and 3 bases at J, with 23 bases between. The chain is built from TRBV9 and TRBJ2-7; perhaps TRBD2 as D (6 bases). The sequenced sample consisted of peripheral blood. The sequence was collected from a young woman who had recovered from COVID-19. The CDR3 sequence: CASSPQGTPVIDYEQYF. CDR3 DNA sequence: TGTGCCAGCAGCCCCCAAGGGACTCCCGTGATCGACTACGAGCAGTACTTC.